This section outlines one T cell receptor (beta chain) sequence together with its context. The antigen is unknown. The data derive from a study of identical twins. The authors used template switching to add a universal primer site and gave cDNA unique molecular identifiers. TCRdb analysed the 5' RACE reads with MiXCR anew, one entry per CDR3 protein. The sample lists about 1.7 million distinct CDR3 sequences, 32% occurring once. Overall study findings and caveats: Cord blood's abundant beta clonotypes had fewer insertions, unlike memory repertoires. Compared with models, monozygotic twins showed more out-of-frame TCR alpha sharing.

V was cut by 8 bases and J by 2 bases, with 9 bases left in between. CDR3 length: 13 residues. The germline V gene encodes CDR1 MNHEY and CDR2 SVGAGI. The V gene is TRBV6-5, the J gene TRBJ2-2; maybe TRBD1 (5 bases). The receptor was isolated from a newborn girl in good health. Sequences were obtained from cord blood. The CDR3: CASRTQNTGELFF. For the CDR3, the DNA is TGTGCCAGCCGGACACAAAACACCGGGGAGCTGTTTTTT.